This is a list of T cell receptor beta chains from one sample in a study of blood T cell repertoires in COVID-19. This table comes from immunoSEQ multiplex PCR, and its TCRdb copy is limited to in-frame clones, with some not included. The sample lists about 270,000 clones, roughly 90% occurring once. The specimen was peripheral blood. These receptors came from a woman aged 25-40 years with COVID-19, enrolled during active disease. CDR3s include the opening cysteine and the closing phenylalanine or tryptophan. Each record gives: CDR3 DNA, CDR3 protein, clone size, J gene, V gene, D gene. The D gene is left open where the match is weak. Expanded clones get a size class; other rows say once, few or many, or leave the size out.

CDR3nt: TGTGCCAGCAGTTATTCACAGGGGGAACGGGACAATGAGCAGTTCTTC
CDR3aa: CASSYSQGERDNEQFF
abundance: NA
j_gene: TRBJ2-1
v_gene: TRBV27
d_gene: TRBD1

CDR3nt: TGTGCCAGCAGCTTATACGGGGGGGCCGCAGATACGCAGTATTTT
CDR3aa: CASSLYGGAADTQYF
abundance: few
j_gene: TRBJ2-3
v_gene: TRBV7-7
d_gene: TRBD2

CDR3nt: TGCGCCAGCAGCCAGGGGGGTTACGGGAACACTGAAGCTTTCTTT
CDR3aa: CASSQGGYGNTEAFF
abundance: NA
j_gene: TRBJ1-1
v_gene: TRBV4-1
d_gene: NA

CDR3nt: TGTGCCAGCAGCCAAGATGGGCATGACAGGGAGGAAAGTTCCTACGAGCAGTACTTC
CDR3aa: CASSQDGHDREESSYEQYF
abundance: NA
j_gene: TRBJ2-7
v_gene: TRBV14
d_gene: NA

CDR3nt: TGTGCCAGCAGCTTACGGGGGGGCGGCTCCTACGAGCAGTACTTC
CDR3aa: CASSLRGGGSYEQYF
abundance: NA
j_gene: TRBJ2-7
v_gene: TRBV11-2
d_gene: TRBD2

CDR3nt: TGCGCCAGCAGTGAGCGGCAGGGCAGTGGCTACACCTTC
CDR3aa: CASSERQGSGYTF
abundance: NA
j_gene: TRBJ1-2
v_gene: TRBV10-2
d_gene: NA

CDR3nt: TGTGCCAGCAGTGAAATCGGGCTAGCGGGGGGGCCCACAGATACGCAGTATTTT
CDR3aa: CASSEIGLAGGPTDTQYF
abundance: NA
j_gene: TRBJ2-3
v_gene: TRBV2
d_gene: TRBD2

CDR3nt: TGTGCCAGCAGCCTCTCCTGGTGGGCAGTAGGCTATGGCTACACCTTC
CDR3aa: CASSLSWWAVGYGYTF
abundance: NA
j_gene: TRBJ1-2
v_gene: TRBV7-2
d_gene: NA

CDR3nt: TGTGCCAGCGGGACAGCCGAAAACTATGGCTACACCTTC
CDR3aa: CASGTAENYGYTF
abundance: NA
j_gene: TRBJ1-2
v_gene: TRBV19
d_gene: TRBD1

CDR3nt: TGCGCCAGGAGTCGGGGGGTCAAAGAGACCCAGTACTTC
CDR3aa: CARSRGVKETQYF
abundance: NA
j_gene: TRBJ2-5
v_gene: TRBV10-2
d_gene: TRBD2

CDR3nt: TGTGCCAGCAGCTTTGGTGGAGACTACGAGCAGTACTTC
CDR3aa: CASSFGGDYEQYF
abundance: once
j_gene: TRBJ2-7
v_gene: TRBV7-9
d_gene: NA

CDR3nt: TGTGCAAGTCGCTCCGCTGGGACAGGGGAGATGAGCAATCAGCCCCAGCATTTT
CDR3aa: CASRSAGTGEMSNQPQHF
abundance: NA
j_gene: TRBJ1-5
v_gene: TRBV12-2
d_gene: NA

CDR3nt: TGTGCCAGCAGCGGCCGTAGCCCTGAAGCTTTCTTT
CDR3aa: CASSGRSPEAFF
abundance: NA
j_gene: TRBJ1-1
v_gene: TRBV9
d_gene: NA

CDR3nt: TGTGCCAGCAGCTTCAGGGGTACTGAAGCTTTCTTT
CDR3aa: CASSFRGTEAFF
abundance: NA
j_gene: TRBJ1-1
v_gene: TRBV5-8
d_gene: NA

CDR3nt: TGTGCCATCATGAGGGGGACAGGTAATGAAAAACTGTTTTTT
CDR3aa: CAIMRGTGNEKLFF
abundance: NA
j_gene: TRBJ1-4
v_gene: TRBV10-3
d_gene: TRBD1

CDR3nt: TGCGCCAGCAGACTACATCTGGGGGCCTCCTACGAGCAGTACTTC
CDR3aa: CASRLHLGASYEQYF
abundance: NA
j_gene: TRBJ2-7
v_gene: TRBV5-1
d_gene: NA

CDR3nt: TGTGCCAGCAAGAGGAGCGGGGGGGCATATGAGCAGTTCTTC
CDR3aa: CASKRSGGAYEQFF
abundance: NA
j_gene: TRBJ2-1
v_gene: TRBV6-5
d_gene: TRBD2

CDR3nt: TGTGCCAGCAGCTATAACGGGGGAACCGGGGAGCTGTTTTTT
CDR3aa: CASSYNGGTGELFF
abundance: NA
j_gene: TRBJ2-2
v_gene: TRBV5-4
d_gene: NA

CDR3nt: TGTGCCAGCAGCCAGGGTCGGTATTTGAACACTGAAGCTTTCTTT
CDR3aa: CASSQGRYLNTEAFF
abundance: NA
j_gene: TRBJ1-1
v_gene: TRBV7-9
d_gene: NA

CDR3nt: TGTGCCAGCACCCCGGGACAGGGGTATGGCTACACCTTC
CDR3aa: CASTPGQGYGYTF
abundance: NA
j_gene: TRBJ1-2
v_gene: TRBV12-3/TRBV12-4
d_gene: TRBD1

CDR3nt: TGTGCCAGCAGCCCCGCCGGGACAGGGGGGACTAACTATGGCTACACCTTC
CDR3aa: CASSPAGTGGTNYGYTF
abundance: NA
j_gene: TRBJ1-2
v_gene: TRBV3-1/TRBV3-2
d_gene: TRBD1

CDR3nt: TGTGCCAGTAGCCGGACTAGCAACAATGAGCAGTTCTTC
CDR3aa: CASSRTSNNEQFF
abundance: NA
j_gene: TRBJ2-1
v_gene: TRBV19
d_gene: TRBD2

CDR3nt: TGCGCCAGCAGCTTGGGGACAGGGGGCTTTAGCACAGATACGCAGTATTTT
CDR3aa: CASSLGTGGFSTDTQYF
abundance: NA
j_gene: TRBJ2-3
v_gene: TRBV5-1
d_gene: TRBD1

CDR3nt: TGTGCCAGCAGCCAGGGACTCCCCGGAGATACGCAGTATTTT
CDR3aa: CASSQGLPGDTQYF
abundance: NA
j_gene: TRBJ2-3
v_gene: TRBV7-9
d_gene: NA

CDR3nt: TGTGCCAGCAAAAGCTCCGGGACAGATAGCAATCAGCCCCAGCATTTT
CDR3aa: CASKSSGTDSNQPQHF
abundance: NA
j_gene: TRBJ1-5
v_gene: TRBV6-6
d_gene: TRBD1

CDR3nt: TGTGCCACCAGCAGGCTCAGGGGGAAAAACTACGAGCAGTACTTC
CDR3aa: CATSRLRGKNYEQYF
abundance: once
j_gene: TRBJ2-7
v_gene: TRBV15
d_gene: TRBD1

CDR3nt: TGTGCCAGCAGTCCCGGGACTAGCGGCCTCCAAGAGACCCAGTACTTC
CDR3aa: CASSPGTSGLQETQYF
abundance: NA
j_gene: TRBJ2-5
v_gene: TRBV7-8
d_gene: TRBD2

CDR3nt: TGTGCCAGCAAAGCGAACAGGCGGTTGAAAAATTCACCCCTCCACTTT
CDR3aa: CASKANRRLKNSPLHF
abundance: NA
j_gene: TRBJ1-6
v_gene: TRBV19
d_gene: NA

CDR3nt: TGTGCCAGCAGCGTCGGGGACAGGGTTCAGTTCTTC
CDR3aa: CASSVGDRVQFF
abundance: NA
j_gene: TRBJ2-1
v_gene: TRBV11-3
d_gene: TRBD1

CDR3nt: TGTGCCAGCAGCTCAAAACAGGGAAACACCGGGGAGCTGTTTTTT
CDR3aa: CASSSKQGNTGELFF
abundance: NA
j_gene: TRBJ2-2
v_gene: TRBV7-9
d_gene: NA

CDR3nt: TGTGCCAGCAGTGAGATAGGGGTTGCGACCCAGTACTTC
CDR3aa: CASSEIGVATQYF
abundance: NA
j_gene: TRBJ2-5
v_gene: TRBV6-1
d_gene: NA

CDR3nt: TGTGCCAGCAGCTTAGGGCACGCCCAGAATGGCTACACCTTC
CDR3aa: CASSLGHAQNGYTF
abundance: NA
j_gene: TRBJ1-2
v_gene: TRBV7-2
d_gene: NA

CDR3nt: TGTGCCAGTAGCACGGACGGGGCAGATACGCAGTATTTT
CDR3aa: CASSTDGADTQYF
abundance: NA
j_gene: TRBJ2-3
v_gene: TRBV19
d_gene: NA

CDR3nt: TGTGCCAGCTCAGGACAGGGCTCCTACGAGCAGTACTTC
CDR3aa: CASSGQGSYEQYF
abundance: NA
j_gene: TRBJ2-7
v_gene: TRBV18
d_gene: TRBD1

CDR3nt: TGTGCCAGTAGCCCTGGGACAGGGCCAATCTCCTACAATGAGCAGTTCTTC
CDR3aa: CASSPGTGPISYNEQFF
abundance: NA
j_gene: TRBJ2-1
v_gene: TRBV19
d_gene: TRBD1

CDR3nt: TGTGCCATCAGTGACTCACTAGCGGGGGGCAGCACAGATACGCAGTATTTT
CDR3aa: CAISDSLAGGSTDTQYF
abundance: NA
j_gene: TRBJ2-3
v_gene: TRBV10-3
d_gene: TRBD2

CDR3nt: TGCGCCAGCAACACCCCGGGACAGGACTATGGCTACACCTTC
CDR3aa: CASNTPGQDYGYTF
abundance: NA
j_gene: TRBJ1-2
v_gene: TRBV5-1
d_gene: TRBD1

CDR3nt: TGCGCCAGCAGCTTGGGACTAGCGGGCGTCAATGAGCAGTTCTTC
CDR3aa: CASSLGLAGVNEQFF
abundance: NA
j_gene: TRBJ2-1
v_gene: TRBV5-1
d_gene: TRBD2

CDR3nt: TGCGCCAGCAGCTCCGCAGGGGCTCAGAACACCGGGGAGCTGTTTTTT
CDR3aa: CASSSAGAQNTGELFF
abundance: NA
j_gene: TRBJ2-2
v_gene: TRBV5-1
d_gene: NA

CDR3nt: TGTGCCAGCAGCTTTGATCCGGAGGAAGAGACCCAGTACTTC
CDR3aa: CASSFDPEEETQYF
abundance: NA
j_gene: TRBJ2-5
v_gene: TRBV11-2
d_gene: NA

CDR3nt: TGTGCCAGCAGCACAGGGATCGGAAACACCATATATTTT
CDR3aa: CASSTGIGNTIYF
abundance: once
j_gene: TRBJ1-3
v_gene: TRBV12-3/TRBV12-4
d_gene: NA

CDR3nt: TGTGCCAGTAGTATCGGGACAGGTGCCACCCGGTATGGCTACACCTTC
CDR3aa: CASSIGTGATRYGYTF
abundance: once
j_gene: TRBJ1-2
v_gene: TRBV19
d_gene: TRBD1